The clone carrying this T cell receptor (beta chain) has ten or more counts. The antigen is not known. The CDR3 regions of TCR beta were amplified from RNA transcripts. HTBI primers drove first-round RT-PCR of the TCR CDR3. One entry per CDR3 protein, called by TCRdb with MiXCR from the multiplex PCR reads. This sample has about 740,000 distinct CDR3 sequences, with 14% found just once. The sample belongs to a study of T cells in Graves' hyperthyroidism and ophthalmopathy. Overall study context: Once the initial diagnosis was made, peripheral blood was obtained before any treatment.

Between the trimmed V and J ends, which lost 6 bases and 4 bases, there was a span of 18 bases. This CDR3 spans 14 amino acids. CDR1 and CDR2 from the germline V gene are DFQATT and SNEGSKA (reference sequence). Orbital computed tomography, thyroid ultrasound, serum thyroxine and TRAb, and clinical symptoms together informed the diagnoses. General study findings and limits: For ophthalmopathy, model prediction preceded onset by a median approximately 6 months.

This clonotype was sampled from a woman younger than 35 with Graves' hyperthyroidism. This rearrangement joins TRBV20-1 to TRBJ1-1; D not certain. Sequencing was performed on blood. CDR3 loop: CSAVRLGKRTEAFF. For the CDR3, the DNA is TGCAGTGCCGTCCGTTTAGGTAAGCGCACTGAAGCTTTCTTT.